A selection of T cell receptor beta chains follows, all from one sample in a study of human T cells and chemical hapten exposure. From the 5' RACE reads, TCRdb called clonotypes with MiXCR, one entry per CDR3 protein. The sample includes fewer than 150,000 distinct CDR3 sequences, around a fifth of them seen just once. These receptors were obtained from a human donor in good health. Each CDR3 is given with its conserved first and last residue. The order of the fields is clone size, V gene, D gene, J gene, CDR3 DNA, CDR3 protein. D genes are given only for firm matches. Some rows have no size entry. The others give once, few or many, or a class for an expanded clone.

NA,TRBV5-6,TRBD1,TRBJ1-3,TGTGCCAGCAGCCCGGACAGGAGGGGAAACACCATATATTTT,CASSPDRRGNTIYF
NA,TRBV12-3/TRBV12-4,TRBD2,TRBJ2-3,TGTGCCAGCAGTTTAATTAGCGGGAGTGGCTCAGATACGCAGTATTTT,CASSLISGSGSDTQYF
NA,TRBV5-1,TRBD1,TRBJ1-1,TGCGCCAGCAGCCCAGGGACAGCCACTGAAGCTTTCTTT,CASSPGTATEAFF
NA,TRBV7-9,TRBD1,TRBJ2-5,TGTGCCAGCAGCTTCGACAGGGGGCGAGAGACCCAGTACTTC,CASSFDRGRETQYF
NA,TRBV28,NA,TRBJ1-2,TGTGCCAGCAGTTTAAGCGGGGGGCGCGGCTATGGCTACACCTTC,CASSLSGGRGYGYTF
few,TRBV4-2,NA,TRBJ1-6,TGTGCCAGCAGCCAAGCCCTGGTCTCACCCCTCCACTTT,CASSQALVSPLHF
many,TRBV5-4,NA,TRBJ2-7,TGTGCCAGCAGCTCGGCCCCGACCTACGAGCAGTACTTC,CASSSAPTYEQYF
NA,TRBV6-1,TRBD1,TRBJ2-2,TGTGCCAGCAGCCGCCACAGGGGGCGGGCGGGGACCGGGGAGCTGTTTTTT,CASSRHRGRAGTGELFF
NA,TRBV14,NA,TRBJ1-1,TGTGCCAGCAGCCAAGTGCTCATGAACACTGAAGCTTTCTTT,CASSQVLMNTEAFF
NA,TRBV20-1,NA,TRBJ1-6,TGCAGTGCTAGAGTGTGGAACAGCTCCTATAATTCACCCCTCCACTTT,CSARVWNSSYNSPLHF
many,TRBV27,NA,TRBJ1-1,TGTGCCAGCGAGGGCCTGAACACTGAAGCTTTCTTT,CASEGLNTEAFF
NA,TRBV3-1,NA,TRBJ2-3,TGTGCCAGCAGCCAAGATAAAGCGGGTACGCAGTATTTT,CASSQDKAGTQYF
NA,TRBV13,NA,TRBJ1-1,TGTGCCAGCAGCTCCAGACGTGAAGCTTTCTTT,CASSSRREAFF
NA,TRBV28,TRBD1,TRBJ2-7,TGTGCCAGCAGTGCCCCGGGACAGTCCTACGAGCAGTACTTC,CASSAPGQSYEQYF
NA,TRBV12-5,NA,TRBJ1-3,TGTGCTAGTGGTAACACAGGGCTGGCTGGAAACACCATATATTTT,CASGNTGLAGNTIYF
few,TRBV29-1,NA,TRBJ1-4,TGCAGCGCGGGGGGGGGCTCTAATGAAAAACTGTTTTTT,CSAGGGSNEKLFF
NA,TRBV13,TRBD2,TRBJ2-3,TGTGCCAGCAGCACGGGACTAGCGGGGGGCACACCACATACGCAGTATTTT,CASSTGLAGGTPHTQYF
NA,TRBV14,NA,TRBJ1-2,TGTGCCAGCAGCCAAGATCTTGTTCCTAACTATGGCTACACCTTC,CASSQDLVPNYGYTF
few,TRBV7-2,NA,TRBJ2-3,TGTGCCAGCAGCTTTGATAGCGGAGGCACAGATACGCAGTATTTT,CASSFDSGGTDTQYF
few,TRBV28,TRBD1,TRBJ1-4,TGTGCCAGCAGACGACAGGGGGTTCGGAAAGAAAAACTGTTTTTT,CASRRQGVRKEKLFF
few,TRBV7-2,TRBD1,TRBJ1-5,TGTGCCAGCAGCTCAACCGGGACAGGGGGCGGCAATCAGCCCCAGCATTTT,CASSSTGTGGGNQPQHF
NA,TRBV27,TRBD2,TRBJ2-5,TGTGCCAGCAGACCAAGTTGGACTAGCGGGTATTGGGAGACCCAGTACTTC,CASRPSWTSGYWETQYF